This T cell receptor beta chain is drawn from a study of blood T cell repertoires in COVID-19. Germline trimming cut 2 bases from V and 0 bases from J; bases unmatched to any gene: 4. From germline, CDR1 is MNHEY and CDR2 SVGAGI. The length of the CDR3 is 16 residues. Ages ranged from about 18 to 89 years, with residence in some 25 US areas. Cohort assignment relied on participant-reported clinical history. Two negative PCRs, clearance, or symptom resolution characterized the recovered Cohort 3 donors. Original analysis: Reference gene primer amplification gave nucleated cell count estimates. TCRdb's table, derived via immunoSEQ multiplex PCR, lists solely in-frame clones and lacks some. V, J and clone size are taken as reported in that table, and D and trimming were inferred from the DNA itself. The data show about 300,000 clones, about nine tenths seen once. This clone was counted only a few times.

The rearrangement joins TRBV6-5 to TRBJ2-1; 7 bases are a match to TRBD2. The material sequenced was PBMCs or T cells enriched from blood (not recorded which). This sequence originates from a man aged 25 to 45 who had recovered from COVID-19. This CDR3 is CASSYGRERSYNEQFF. DNA for the CDR3: TGTGCCAGCAGTTACGGGCGGGAGCGCTCCTACAATGAGCAGTTCTTC.